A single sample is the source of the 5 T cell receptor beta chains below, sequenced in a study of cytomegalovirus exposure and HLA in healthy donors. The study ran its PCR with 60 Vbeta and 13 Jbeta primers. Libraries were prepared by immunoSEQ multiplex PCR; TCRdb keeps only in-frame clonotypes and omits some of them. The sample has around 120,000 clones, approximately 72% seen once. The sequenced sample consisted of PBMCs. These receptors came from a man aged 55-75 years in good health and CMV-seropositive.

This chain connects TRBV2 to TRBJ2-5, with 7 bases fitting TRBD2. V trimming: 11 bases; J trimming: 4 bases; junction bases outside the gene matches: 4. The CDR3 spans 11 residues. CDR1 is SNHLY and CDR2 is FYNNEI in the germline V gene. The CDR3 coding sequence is TGTGCCGGCGGACTAGGAGAGACCCAGTACTTC. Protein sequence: CAGGLGETQYF.

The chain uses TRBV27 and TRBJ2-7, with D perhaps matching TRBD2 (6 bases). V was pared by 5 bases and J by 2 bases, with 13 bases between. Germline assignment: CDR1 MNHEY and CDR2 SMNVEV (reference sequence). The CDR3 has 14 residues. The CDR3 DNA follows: TGTGCCAGCAGTGACGGGAGCCCCCCCTACGAGCAGTACTTC. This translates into CASSDGSPPYEQYF.

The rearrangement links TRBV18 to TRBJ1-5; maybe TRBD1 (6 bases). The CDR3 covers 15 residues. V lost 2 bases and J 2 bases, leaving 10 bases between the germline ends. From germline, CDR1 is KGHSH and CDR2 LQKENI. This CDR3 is CASSPTRQGNQPQHF. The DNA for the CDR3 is TGTGCCAGCTCACCAACAAGACAGGGCAATCAGCCCCAGCATTTT.

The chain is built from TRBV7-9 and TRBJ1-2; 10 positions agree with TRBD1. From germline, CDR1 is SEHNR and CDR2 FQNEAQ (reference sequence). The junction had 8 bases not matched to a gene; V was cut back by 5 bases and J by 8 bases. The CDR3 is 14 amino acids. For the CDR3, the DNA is TGTGCCAGCAGCCAAGACAGGGGGCGCCGGGGCTACACCTTC. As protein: CASSQDRGRRGYTF.

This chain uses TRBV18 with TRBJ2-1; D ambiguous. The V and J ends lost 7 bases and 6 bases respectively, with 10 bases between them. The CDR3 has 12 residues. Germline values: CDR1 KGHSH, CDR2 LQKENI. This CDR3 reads CASFHQFNEQFF. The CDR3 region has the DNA TGTGCCAGCTTCCACCAGTTCAATGAGCAGTTCTTC.